The rows below give T cell receptor beta chains drawn from one sample of a study of cytomegalovirus exposure and HLA in healthy donors. The protocol was immunoSEQ multiplex PCR, while the TCRdb copy is restricted to in-frame clones and leaves out a portion. The sample lists almost 80,000 clones; roughly two thirds were seen once. The source material was PBMCs. These receptors came from a woman in her forties or fifties in good health and CMV-seropositive. The CDR3 runs from the conserved cysteine through the conserved F or W. The order of the fields is clone size, J gene, D gene, V gene, CDR3 protein, CDR3 DNA. A D gene is named only where the DNA matches it firmly. The size field is filled for only some rows; it gives once, few, many or a size class.

>few|TRBJ2-1|TRBD1|TRBV4-1
CASSQELVRDRAYNEQFF
TGCGCCAGCAGCCAAGAGTTGGTCCGGGACAGGGCCTACAATGAGCAGTTCTTC
>NA|TRBJ2-1|TRBD2|TRBV5-1
CASSLGLAYEQFF
TGCGCCAGCAGCTTGGGACTAGCGTATGAGCAGTTCTTC
>NA|TRBJ1-1|TRBD1|TRBV7-2
CASSLAPRGLVNTEAFF
TGTGCCAGCAGCTTAGCCCCCAGGGGGCTGGTGAACACTGAAGCTTTCTTT
>NA|TRBJ2-3|NA|TRBV5-1
CASSPSQSDTQYF
TGCGCCAGCAGCCCAAGTCAGTCAGATACGCAGTATTTT
>NA|TRBJ2-5|TRBD2|TRBV5-5
CASSLGLSGTETQYF
TGTGCCAGCAGCTTAGGTCTTAGCGGGACAGAGACCCAGTACTTC
>NA|TRBJ2-7|TRBD2|TRBV5-4
CASSLVASGAYEQYF
TGTGCCAGCAGCTTGGTGGCTAGCGGGGCCTACGAGCAGTACTTC
>NA|TRBJ2-3|TRBD1|TRBV2
CASSGQLRDTQYF
TGTGCCAGCTCGGGACAGCTTCGGGATACGCAGTATTTT
>NA|TRBJ2-3|TRBD2|TRBV5-1
CASSLDSGGTDTQYF
TGCGCCAGCAGCTTGGATAGCGGGGGCACAGATACGCAGTATTTT
>NA|TRBJ2-5|TRBD2|TRBV6-5
CASSFIAGGTETQYF
TGTGCCAGCAGTTTCATAGCGGGGGGGACTGAGACCCAGTACTTC
>NA|TRBJ1-1|TRBD1|TRBV29-1
CSVARGTGETEAFF
TGCAGCGTTGCCAGAGGGACAGGGGAGACTGAAGCTTTCTTT
>medium-sized|TRBJ2-7|TRBD1|TRBV25-1
CASTAGQGTYEQYF
TGTGCCAGTACCGCGGGACAGGGGACCTACGAGCAGTACTTC
>NA|TRBJ1-2|TRBD1|TRBV9
CASSVSGQGSGYTF
TGTGCCAGCAGCGTCTCGGGACAGGGATCTGGCTACACCTTC
>NA|TRBJ1-1|NA|TRBV6-6
CASMRNTEAFF
TGTGCCAGCATGAGGAACACTGAAGCTTTCTTT
>NA|TRBJ1-6|NA|TRBV5-4
CASSAGGGGNSPLHF
TGTGCCAGCTCAGCTGGAGGGGGGGGGAATTCACCCCTCCACTTT
>NA|TRBJ1-3|TRBD1|TRBV19
CASSSTGVGNTIYF
TGTGCCAGTAGTTCTACAGGGGTCGGAAACACCATATATTTT
>NA|TRBJ2-1|NA|TRBV11-2
CASSLESSSYNEQFF
TGTGCCAGCAGCTTAGAATCGAGCTCCTACAATGAGCAGTTCTTC
>NA|TRBJ1-1|NA|TRBV6-5
CASSYSTATEAFF
TGTGCCAGCAGTTACTCGACAGCGACTGAAGCTTTCTTT
>NA|TRBJ1-6|NA|TRBV6-1
CASSEERVPIAENSPLHF
TGTGCCAGCAGTGAGGAGAGGGTACCGATCGCGGAAAATTCACCCCTCCACTTT
>NA|TRBJ1-1|NA|TRBV7-9
CASSHYRDRAFF
TGTGCCAGCAGCCATTACAGGGATCGAGCTTTCTTT
>NA|TRBJ1-3|NA|TRBV10-2
CASRDMSSGNTIYF
TGCGCCAGCAGGGACATGAGCTCTGGAAACACCATATATTTT
>once|TRBJ1-1|TRBD1|TRBV6-1
CASKRQGSTEAFF
TGTGCCAGCAAACGACAGGGGAGCACTGAAGCTTTCTTT
>NA|TRBJ2-7|NA|TRBV7-9
CSSSTRLGLGEQYF
TGTTCCAGCAGCACCCGCCTGGGGCTAGGCGAGCAGTACTTC
>NA|TRBJ1-2|TRBD1|TRBV15
CATSREWTGGYTF
TGTGCCACCAGCAGAGAGTGGACAGGCGGCTACACCTTC
>NA|TRBJ2-5|NA|TRBV6-4
CASSDSMKRARVACSYQETQYF
TGTGCCAGCAGTGACTCGATGAAGAGGGCGCGGGTAGCATGCTCTTACCAAGAGACCCAGTACTTC
>few|TRBJ1-4|NA|TRBV7-9
CASSLPSTNEKLFF
TGTGCCAGCAGCCTACCCTCTACTAATGAAAAACTGTTTTTT
>NA|TRBJ2-5|NA|TRBV18
CASSPGEAETQYF
TGTGCCAGCTCACCAGGGGAGGCGGAGACCCAGTACTTC
>NA|TRBJ1-1|NA|TRBV19
CASSPSSTSANTEAFF
TGTGCCAGTAGCCCCTCTTCTACCTCCGCGAACACTGAAGCTTTCTTT